The count of the clone carrying this TCR beta chain is one. Its antigen is unknown. Blood RNA was derived from unsorted whole blood, and germline DNA was extracted too. The sample belongs to a study of tumor-infiltrating lymphocytes in primary liver carcinoma. Background on the study: Patients underwent resection of primary liver carcinoma. The patient group consisted of men and women aged 30 to 69 years. Study results and caveats: Tumor-adjacent and tumor-blood pairs shared less of their repertoires than tumor region pairs shared. Tumors carried a top-250-clone fraction significantly exceeding that of blood (p = 0.039).

The V segment lost 8 bases and the J segment 4 bases; nucleotides outside the gene matches: 7. The CDR3 has 14 amino acids. CDR1 SGHAT and CDR2 FQNNGV come from the germline V gene. From about 0.5 ug of total RNA, TCR beta-specific cDNA was reverse-transcribed using a constant-region primer. Sequencing libraries for TCR beta derived from three nested multiplex PCR rounds that used slightly modified ARM-PCR. Two initial PCR rounds of about 10 cycles each paired TRBV1-TRBV30 forward primers with a C-beta reverse primer. Each CDR3 protein is one row after TCRdb ran MiXCR on the multiplex PCR reads. Of about 180,000 distinct CDR3 sequences in the sample, over 50% are singletons; the top ten hold 70% to 80%.

What was sequenced was peripheral blood. The source of this sequence is a man aged 40-50 years with primary liver carcinoma and hepatitis B virus infection. The V gene is TRBV11-2, the J gene TRBJ2-1; 8 nucleotides match TRBD2. This CDR3 is CASRTGGPYNEQFF. Here the CDR3 DNA reads TGTGCCAGCCGCACGGGAGGGCCGTACAATGAGCAGTTCTTC.